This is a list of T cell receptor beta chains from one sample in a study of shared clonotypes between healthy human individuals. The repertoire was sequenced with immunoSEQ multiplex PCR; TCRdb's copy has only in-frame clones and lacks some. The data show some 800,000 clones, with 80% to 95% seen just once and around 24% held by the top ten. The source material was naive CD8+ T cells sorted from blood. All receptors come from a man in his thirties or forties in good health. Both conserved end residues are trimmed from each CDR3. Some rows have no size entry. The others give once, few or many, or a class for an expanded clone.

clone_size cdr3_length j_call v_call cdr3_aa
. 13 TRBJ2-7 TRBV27 ASSSTSGSGNEQY
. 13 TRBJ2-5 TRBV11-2 ASSLGVRGQETQY
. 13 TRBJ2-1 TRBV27 ASSLIPVTSNEQF
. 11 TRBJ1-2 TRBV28 ASSMGQIYGYT
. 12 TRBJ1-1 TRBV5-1 ASSTITGVTEAF
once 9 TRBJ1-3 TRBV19 STGAGNTIY
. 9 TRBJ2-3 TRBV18 ASSPDATQY
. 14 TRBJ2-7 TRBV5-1 ASSARPSQGAGEQY
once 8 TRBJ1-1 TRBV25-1 ASGNTEAF
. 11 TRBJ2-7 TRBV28 ASSWGGTYEQY
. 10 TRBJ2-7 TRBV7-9 ASSRELYEQY
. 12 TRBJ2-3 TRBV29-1 SVEVTGVSDTQY
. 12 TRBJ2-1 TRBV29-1 SVEDPGTYNEQF
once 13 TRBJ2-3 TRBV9 ASSVDGDGSDTQY
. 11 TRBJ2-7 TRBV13 ASSLTGTYEQY
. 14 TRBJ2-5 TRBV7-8 ASSLAGLGEQETQY
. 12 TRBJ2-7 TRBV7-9 ASSLRTGAYEQY
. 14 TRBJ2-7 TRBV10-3 AISEETSAVAYEQY
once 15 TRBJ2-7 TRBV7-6 ASSPLAGAISSYEQY
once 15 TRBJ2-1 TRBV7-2 ASSGARDRGTNNEQF
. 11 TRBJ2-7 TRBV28 ASRRRNEDEQY
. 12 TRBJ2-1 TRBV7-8 ASSLPREFNEQF
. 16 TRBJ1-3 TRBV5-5 ASSPRGSESYSGNTIY
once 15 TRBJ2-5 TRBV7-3 ASSSLYAGAGRETQY
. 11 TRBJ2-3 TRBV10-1 ASSESGADTQY
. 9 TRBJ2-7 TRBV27 ASSSDGEQY
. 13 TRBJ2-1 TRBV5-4 ASSRFESSYNEQF
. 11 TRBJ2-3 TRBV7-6 ASSPTGTDTQY
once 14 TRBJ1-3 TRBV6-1 ASSGTQVVSGNTIY
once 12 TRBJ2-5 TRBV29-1 SVEEASGLETQY
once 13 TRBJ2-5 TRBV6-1 ASSRGLAGGETQY
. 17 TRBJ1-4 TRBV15 ATSRDEGTGGGEEEKLF
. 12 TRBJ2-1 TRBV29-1 SVETGGSYNEQF
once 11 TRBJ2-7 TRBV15 ATSRGPTVEQY
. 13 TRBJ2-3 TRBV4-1 ASSPAGPSTDTQY
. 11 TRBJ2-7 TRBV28 ASRAGGTYEQY
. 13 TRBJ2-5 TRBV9 ASSKGSSGKETQY
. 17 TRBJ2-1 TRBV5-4 ASSLDRGWSPTEENEQF
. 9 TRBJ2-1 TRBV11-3 ASSLANEQF
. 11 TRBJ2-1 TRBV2 ARFDTVGPSWF
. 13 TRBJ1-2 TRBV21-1 ASSKDLAESNGYT
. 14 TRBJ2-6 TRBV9 ASTLSPGSGANVLT
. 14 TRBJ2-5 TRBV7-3 ASSSPAGPVGETQY
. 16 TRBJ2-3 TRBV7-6 ASSLAAAAGARTDTQY
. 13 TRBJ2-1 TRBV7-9 ASSFGTLGPEGQF
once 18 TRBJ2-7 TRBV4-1 ASSQEQIGLAGVSVNEQY
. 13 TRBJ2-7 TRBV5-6 ASRKDRGPIYEQY
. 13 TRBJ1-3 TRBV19 ASRVGGNSGNTIY
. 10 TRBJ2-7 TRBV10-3 AISASLYEQY
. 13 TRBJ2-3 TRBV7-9 ASSLPPGNTDTQY
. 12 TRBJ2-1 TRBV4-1 ASSHSGREDEQF
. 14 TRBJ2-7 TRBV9 ASSVGDRGWAYEQY